One sample yielded the 19 T cell receptor beta chains listed below, sequenced in a study of shared clonotypes between healthy human individuals. Using immunoSEQ multiplex PCR, the repertoire was profiled, and TCRdb retains in-frame clones only, with some absent. The sample yields over a million clones, 75% seen once. The specimen sequenced was memory CD4+ T cells sorted from blood. Sample subset: CD45RA-negative fraction. The receptors were gathered from a man aged 18 to 30 in good health.

In this sample, this clone turned up a few times. This chain connects TRBV7-2 to TRBJ2-1; the D is unclear. The CDR3 has 16 amino acids. From germline, CDR1 is SGHTA and CDR2 FQGNSA. V lost 3 bases and J lost 0, with 12 bases in between. This CDR3 is CASSFHSDLSYNEQFF. The CDR3 region has the DNA TGTGCCAGCAGCTTCCACTCGGATCTCTCCTACAATGAGCAGTTCTTC.

V is TRBV2 and J is TRBJ1-4, with D possibly TRBD1 on 5 matching bases. This CDR3 region has 16 residues. V was shortened by 6 bases and J by 0 bases, with 14 bases between the two germline ends. Germline V gene sequence: CDR1 SNHLY, CDR2 FYNNEI. CDR3 sequence (DNA): TGTGCCAGCAGGTTCCAGGGAACTGCAACTAATGAAAAACTGTTTTTT. It is translated as CASRFQGTATNEKLFF.

This rearrangement joins TRBV18 to TRBJ2-7, with a tentative D call TRBD2 (7 bases). Germline loops: CDR1 KGHSH, CDR2 LQKENI. The V gene lost 3 bases and the J gene lost 1 base, with 19 bases spanning the gap. The CDR3 is made up of 17 amino acids. The DNA of the CDR3 is TGTGCCAGCTCACCCCCCGGGGGGCAGGGGTTATCCTACGAGCAGTACTTC. Its protein is CASSPPGGQGLSYEQYF.

A remark on this clone: Different DNA sequences within this sample yield the same CDR3. CDR3 DNA sequence: TGTGCCAGCCGCTCAGGGGGAACTGAAGCTTTCTTT. This gives the protein CASRSGGTEAFF. V gene TRBV6-5 combines with J gene TRBJ1-1; 7 nucleotides align to TRBD1. This CDR3 contains 12 residues. J gave up 5 bases and V 8 bases, and 5 bases lay outside the gene matches. The germline CDR1 and CDR2 sequences are MNHEY and SVGAGI.

The rearrangement uses TRBV7-6 and TRBJ2-3; 8 nucleotides agree with TRBD2. V was pared by 7 bases and J by 2 bases, with 8 bases of the junction left unmatched. The CDR3 is made up of 15 amino acids. Germline assignment: CDR1 SGHVS and CDR2 FNYEAQ. The CDR3 reads CASTPGLEYTDTQYF. The CDR3 DNA sequence: TGTGCCAGCACCCCGGGACTAGAATACACAGATACGCAGTATTTT.

CDR3 bases: TGTGCCAGCAGCTTAGGATTACGGGGCCGGGCAGATACGCAGTATTTT. This sequence encodes CASSLGLRGRADTQYF. The chain carries TRBV11-2 and TRBJ2-3; D tentatively reads TRBD1 or TRBD2 (5 bases each). This CDR3 comprises 16 residues. Trimming took off 1 base at V and 4 bases at J, with 15 bases between the two ends. CDR1 and CDR2 from the germline V gene are SGHAT and FQNNGV.

This clone was observed once. The chain has TRBV11-2 and TRBJ2-1, with 13 bases lining up with TRBD2. V gave up 7 bases and J gave up 4 bases; unmatched junction bases: 7. This CDR3 region has 16 residues. CDR1 SGHAT and CDR2 FQNNGV come from the germline V gene. CDR3 in DNA: TGTGCCAGCATGAGACTAGCGGGGGGCCGTTACAATGAGCAGTTCTTC. Protein: CASMRLAGGRYNEQFF.

V and J are TRBV7-2 and TRBJ2-5; the match to TRBD1 covers 10 bases. Germline V lookup: CDR1 SGHTA, CDR2 FQGNSA. The CDR3 runs to 14 residues. V gave up 5 bases and J gave up 3 bases; unmatched junction bases: 3. CDR3 in amino acids: CASSATGGEETQYF. In DNA form, the CDR3 reads TGTGCCAGCAGCGCGACAGGGGGCGAAGAGACCCAGTACTTC. Using reference TRBV7-2 and TRBJ2-5 for the parts outside the CDR3, the full variable domain is GAGVSQSPSNKVTEKGKDVELRCDPISGHTALYWYRQSLGQGLEFLIYFQGNSAPDKSGLPSDRFSAERTGGSVSTLTIQRTQQEDSAVYLCASSATGGEETQYFGPGTRLLVL.

The chain employs TRBV19 and TRBJ2-1; 11 bases agree with TRBD1. Germline values: CDR1 LNHDA, CDR2 SQIVND (reference sequence). The ends lost 4 bases at V and 0 bases at J; junction bases unmatched: 5. The CDR3 consists of 17 residues. The CDR3 loop reads CASSTGQGASSYNEQFF. The CDR3, as DNA: TGTGCCAGTAGTACCGGACAGGGGGCTAGCTCCTACAATGAGCAGTTCTTC.

This chain links TRBV10-3 with TRBJ1-2; D is perhaps TRBD1 (5 bases). The CDR3 spans 13 residues. V lost 9 bases and J lost 4, with 15 bases in between. CDR1 is ENHRY, CDR2 SYGVKD, per germline. The CDR3 spells CAIEGYTGYGYTF. CDR3 DNA: TGTGCCATTGAGGGCTACACAGGCTATGGCTACACCTTC.

The genes are TRBV5-4 and TRBJ2-2, with D tentatively TRBD1 (6 bases). V was clipped by 4 bases and J by 3 bases, with 19 bases between them. This CDR3 region has 17 residues. Germline assignment: CDR1 SGHNT and CDR2 YYREEE (reference sequence). The DNA of the CDR3 is TGTGCCAGCAGCCTGCCCCCCCCGGGACAAGACACCGGGGAGCTGTTTTTT. Its translation is CASSLPPPGQDTGELFF.

The count of this clone is one. The chain couples TRBV6-1 to TRBJ2-5; TRBD1 or TRBD2 may be the D gene (5 bases each). CDR3 length: 13 residues. V lost 6 bases, J lost 5 bases, and 13 bases lay in between. CDR1 is MNHNS and CDR2 is SASEGT in the germline V gene. CDR3 in amino acids: CASSPGPGETQYF. CDR3 bases: TGTGCCAGCAGCCCGGGGCCAGGGGAGACCCAGTACTTC.

This clone was recorded many times. The chain recombines TRBV2 with TRBJ1-5; D call uncertain. Trimming took off 3 bases at V and 3 bases at J, with 12 bases between the two ends. The CDR3 length is 15 residues. Germline CDR1 reads SNHLY; CDR2 reads FYNNEI. The CDR3 here is CASSEDPLLNQPQHF. As DNA, the CDR3 is TGTGCCAGCAGTGAGGACCCGCTCCTCAATCAGCCCCAGCATTTT.

The rearrangement links TRBV2 to TRBJ2-5, with 8 nucleotides matching TRBD1. The CDR3 length is 13 residues. V trimming: 6 bases; J trimming: 5 bases; junction bases outside the gene matches: 5. Germline CDR1 SNHLY, CDR2 FYNNEI. The CDR3 bases are TGTGCCAGCAGACGCAGGGGGCGTGAGACCCAGTACTTC. Protein product: CASRRRGRETQYF.

This clone was observed many times. Here the CDR3 DNA reads TGTGCCATCAGGAGGGATTCCACCACAGATACGCAGTATTTT. Translated, it gives CAIRRDSTTDTQYF. The chain carries TRBV10-3 and TRBJ2-3, with D possibly matching TRBD2 (5 bases). CDR3 length equals 14 residues. Trimming removed 6 bases from V and 2 bases from J, with 12 bases in between. Germline loops: CDR1 ENHRY, CDR2 SYGVKD.

J is TRBJ1-2 and V is TRBV30; no clear D. Germline CDR1 is GTSNPN and CDR2 is SVGIG (reference sequence). V was pared by 3 bases and J by 8 bases, with 13 bases between. The CDR3 has 12 residues. CDR3 residues: CAWSRGLDGYTF. CDR3 sequence (DNA): TGTGCCTGGAGCCGGGGTTTAGACGGCTACACCTTC.

The gene calls are TRBV5-1 and TRBJ2-2; D is uncertain. CDR1 and CDR2 from the germline V gene are SGHRS and YFSETQ. The length of the CDR3 is 15 residues. V was trimmed by 4 bases and J by 1 base, leaving 11 bases between them. CDR3 in DNA: TGCGCCAGCAGCGAGCGCGCAGGGAACACCGGGGAGCTGTTTTTT. Translation: CASSERAGNTGELFF.

The chain employs TRBV27 and TRBJ1-4; D unresolved. The length of the CDR3 is 14 residues. Trimming removed 8 bases from V and 0 bases from J, with 10 bases in between. Germline lookup yields CDR1 MNHEY and CDR2 SMNVEV (reference sequence). The CDR3 DNA sequence: TGTGCCAGCGGCGGGGATGCAACTAATGAAAAACTGTTTTTT. Translation gives CASGGDATNEKLFF.

This clone is a singleton in its sample. The CDR3 region is CASSKDRGNSEQFF. In DNA form, the CDR3 reads TGTGCCAGCAGTAAGGACAGGGGGAACAGTGAGCAGTTCTTC. The chain recombines TRBV2 with TRBJ2-1; TRBD1 aligns across 10 bases. The ends lost 5 bases at V and 9 bases at J; junction bases unmatched: 7. Germline loops: CDR1 SNHLY, CDR2 FYNNEI. The CDR3 is made up of 14 amino acids.